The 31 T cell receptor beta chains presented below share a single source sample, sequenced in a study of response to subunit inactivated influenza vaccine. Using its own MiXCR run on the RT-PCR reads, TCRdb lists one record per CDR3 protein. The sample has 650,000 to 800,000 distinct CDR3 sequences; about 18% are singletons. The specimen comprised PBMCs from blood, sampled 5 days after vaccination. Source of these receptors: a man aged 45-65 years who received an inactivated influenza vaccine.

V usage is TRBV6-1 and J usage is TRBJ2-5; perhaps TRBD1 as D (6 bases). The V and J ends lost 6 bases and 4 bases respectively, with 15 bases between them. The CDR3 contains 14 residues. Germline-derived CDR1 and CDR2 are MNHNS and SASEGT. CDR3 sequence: CASSKQGGRETQYF. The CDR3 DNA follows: TGTGCCAGCAGCAAACAGGGTGGGCGAGAGACCCAGTACTTC.

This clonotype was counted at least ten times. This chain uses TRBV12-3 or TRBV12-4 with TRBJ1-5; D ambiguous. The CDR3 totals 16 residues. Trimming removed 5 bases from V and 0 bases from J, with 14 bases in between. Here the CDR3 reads CASSRGGSTSNQPQHF. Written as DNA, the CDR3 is TGTGCCAGCAGTAGAGGAGGTTCCACTAGCAATCAGCCCCAGCATTTT.

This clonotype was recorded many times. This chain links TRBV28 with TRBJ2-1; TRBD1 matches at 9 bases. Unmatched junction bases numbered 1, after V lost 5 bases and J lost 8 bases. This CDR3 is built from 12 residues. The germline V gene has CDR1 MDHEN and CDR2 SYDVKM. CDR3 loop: CASSGQGHEQFF. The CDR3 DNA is TGTGCCAGCAGTGGACAGGGGCATGAGCAGTTCTTC.

CDR3 residues: CATSQRGTFMGEKLFF. CDR3 in DNA: TGTGCCACCAGCCAAAGGGGGACCTTCATGGGCGAAAAACTGTTTTTT. V is TRBV15 and J is TRBJ1-4; TRBD1 might be the D (6 bases). The CDR3 extends over 16 amino acids. Germline V gene sequence: CDR1 LNHNV, CDR2 YYDKDF (reference sequence). The V end lost 5 bases, the J end lost 8 bases, and 21 bases lay between the germline ends.

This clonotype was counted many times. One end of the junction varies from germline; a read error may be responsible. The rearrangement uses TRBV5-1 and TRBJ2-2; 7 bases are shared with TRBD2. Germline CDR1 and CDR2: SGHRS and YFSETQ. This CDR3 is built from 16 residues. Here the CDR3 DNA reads TGTGCCAGCAGCTTAGGTCTAGCGGTTAACACCGGGGAGCTGTTTTTT. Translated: CASSLGLAVNTGELFF.

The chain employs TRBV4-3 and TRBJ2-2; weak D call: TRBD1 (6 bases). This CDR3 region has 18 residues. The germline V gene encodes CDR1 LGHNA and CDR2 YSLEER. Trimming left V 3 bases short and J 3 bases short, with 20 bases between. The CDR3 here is CASSQDPTGKSDTGELFF. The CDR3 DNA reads TGCGCCAGCAGCCAGGACCCAACAGGGAAATCGGACACCGGGGAGCTGTTTTTT.

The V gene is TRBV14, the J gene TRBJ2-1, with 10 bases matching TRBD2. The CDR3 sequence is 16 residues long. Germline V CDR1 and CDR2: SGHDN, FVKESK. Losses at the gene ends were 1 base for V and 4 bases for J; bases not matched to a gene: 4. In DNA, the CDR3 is TGTGCCAGCAGCCAAGTTACTAGCGGGGCATACAATGAGCAGTTCTTC. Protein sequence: CASSQVTSGAYNEQFF. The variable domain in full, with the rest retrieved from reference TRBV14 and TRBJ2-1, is EAGVTQFPSHSVIEKGQTVTLRCDPISGHDNLYWYRRVMGKEIKFLLHFVKESKQDESGMPNNRFLAERTGGTYSTLKVQPAELEDSGVYFCASSQVTSGAYNEQFFGPGTRLTVL.

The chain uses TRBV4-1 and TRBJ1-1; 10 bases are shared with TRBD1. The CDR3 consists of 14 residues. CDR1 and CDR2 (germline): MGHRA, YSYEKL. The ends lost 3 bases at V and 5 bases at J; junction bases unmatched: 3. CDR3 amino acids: CASSQTGGLTEAFF. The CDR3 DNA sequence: TGCGCCAGCAGCCAGACAGGGGGCTTGACTGAAGCTTTCTTT.

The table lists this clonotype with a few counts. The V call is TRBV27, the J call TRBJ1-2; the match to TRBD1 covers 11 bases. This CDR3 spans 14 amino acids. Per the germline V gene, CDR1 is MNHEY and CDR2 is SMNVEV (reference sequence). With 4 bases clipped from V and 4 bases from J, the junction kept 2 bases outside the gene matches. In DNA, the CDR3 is TGTGCCAGCAGTTCGGGACAGGGGGTCTATGGCTACACCTTC. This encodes CASSSGQGVYGYTF.

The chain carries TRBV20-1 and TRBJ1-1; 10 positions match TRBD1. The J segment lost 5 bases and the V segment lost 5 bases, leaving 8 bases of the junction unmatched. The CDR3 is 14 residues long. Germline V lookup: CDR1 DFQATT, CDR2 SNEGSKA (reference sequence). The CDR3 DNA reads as TGCAGTGCTCGGCAGGGACAGGGGAAGACTGAAGCTTTCTTT. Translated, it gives CSARQGQGKTEAFF.

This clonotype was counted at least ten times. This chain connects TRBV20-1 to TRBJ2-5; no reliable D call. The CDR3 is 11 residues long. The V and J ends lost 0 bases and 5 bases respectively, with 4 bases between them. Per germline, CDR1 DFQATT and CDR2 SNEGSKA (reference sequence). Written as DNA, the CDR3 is TGCAGTGCTAGAGAGGATGAGACCCAGTACTTC. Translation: CSAREDETQYF.

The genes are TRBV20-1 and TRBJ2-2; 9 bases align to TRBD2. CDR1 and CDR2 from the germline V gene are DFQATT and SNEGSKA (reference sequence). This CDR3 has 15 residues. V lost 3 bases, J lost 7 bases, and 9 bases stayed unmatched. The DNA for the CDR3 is TGCAGTGCTAGGCTGCGGGGGGGCCGGATCGGGGAGCTGTTTTTT. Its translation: CSARLRGGRIGELFF.

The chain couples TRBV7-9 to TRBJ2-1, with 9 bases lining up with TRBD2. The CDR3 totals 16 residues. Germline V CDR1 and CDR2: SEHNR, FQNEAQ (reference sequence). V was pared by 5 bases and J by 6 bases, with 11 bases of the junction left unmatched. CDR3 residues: CASSPSGTSFGNEQFF. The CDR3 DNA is TGTGCCAGCAGCCCGTCCGGGACTAGCTTTGGCAATGAGCAGTTCTTC.

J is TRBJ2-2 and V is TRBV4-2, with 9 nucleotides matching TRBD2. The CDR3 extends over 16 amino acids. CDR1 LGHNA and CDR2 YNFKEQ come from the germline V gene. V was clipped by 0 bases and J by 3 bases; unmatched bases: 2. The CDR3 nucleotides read TGTGCCAGCAGCCAAGACCTAGCGGGGTACACCGGGGAGCTGTTTTTT. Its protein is CASSQDLAGYTGELFF.

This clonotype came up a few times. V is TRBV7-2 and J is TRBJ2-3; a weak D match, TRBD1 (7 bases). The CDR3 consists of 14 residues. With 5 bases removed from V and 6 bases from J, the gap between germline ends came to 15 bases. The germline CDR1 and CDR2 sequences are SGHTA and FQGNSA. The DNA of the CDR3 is TGTGCCAGCAGCGAATCGACAGGGAGGGATACGCAGTATTTT. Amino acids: CASSESTGRDTQYF.

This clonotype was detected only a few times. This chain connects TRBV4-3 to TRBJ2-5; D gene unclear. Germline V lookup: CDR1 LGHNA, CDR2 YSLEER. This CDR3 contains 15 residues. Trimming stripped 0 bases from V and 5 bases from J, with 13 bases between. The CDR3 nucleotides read TGCGCCAGCAGCCAAGACTCCCGTCTGGGGGAGACCCAGTACTTC. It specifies CASSQDSRLGETQYF.

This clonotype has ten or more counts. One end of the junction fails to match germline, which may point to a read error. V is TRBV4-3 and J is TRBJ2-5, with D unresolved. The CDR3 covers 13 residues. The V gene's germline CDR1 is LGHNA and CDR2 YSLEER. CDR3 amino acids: CASSQERRETQYF. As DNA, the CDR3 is TGCGCCAGCAGTCAAGAGCGACGCGAGACCCAGTACTTC.

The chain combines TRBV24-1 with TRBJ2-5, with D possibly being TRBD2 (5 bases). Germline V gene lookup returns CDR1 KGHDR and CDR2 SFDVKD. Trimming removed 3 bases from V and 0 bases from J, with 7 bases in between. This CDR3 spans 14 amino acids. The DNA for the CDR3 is TGTGCCACCAGTGATCCGGACTACCAAGAGACCCAGTACTTC. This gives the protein CATSDPDYQETQYF.

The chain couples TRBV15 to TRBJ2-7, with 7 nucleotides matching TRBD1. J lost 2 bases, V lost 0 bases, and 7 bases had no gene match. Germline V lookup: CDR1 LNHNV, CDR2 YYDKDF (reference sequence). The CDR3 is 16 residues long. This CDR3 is CATSRDQTGHPYEQYF. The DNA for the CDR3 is TGTGCCACCAGCAGAGATCAGACAGGGCATCCCTACGAGCAGTACTTC.

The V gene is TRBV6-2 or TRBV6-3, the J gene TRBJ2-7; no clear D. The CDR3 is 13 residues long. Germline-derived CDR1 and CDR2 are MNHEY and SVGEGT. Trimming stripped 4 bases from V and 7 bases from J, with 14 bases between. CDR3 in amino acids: CASSSPGSREQYF. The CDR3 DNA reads TGTGCCAGCAGTTCCCCGGGCTCCCGAGAGCAGTACTTC.

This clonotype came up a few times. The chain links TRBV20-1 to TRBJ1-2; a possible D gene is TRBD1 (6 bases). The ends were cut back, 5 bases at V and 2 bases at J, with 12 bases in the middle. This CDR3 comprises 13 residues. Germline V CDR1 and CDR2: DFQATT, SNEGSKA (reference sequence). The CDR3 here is CSALQGRNYGYTF. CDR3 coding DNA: TGCAGTGCTCTACAGGGTAGAAACTATGGCTACACCTTC.

CDR3 in DNA: TGTGCCACCAGTGATTCGAGTTTTGGACTCCCCCAATTGGGGCAGTATTTT. Its translation: CATSDSSFGLPQLGQYF. This chain connects TRBV24-1 to TRBJ2-3; a possible D gene is TRBD2 (5 bases). The V end lost 2 bases, the J end lost 11 bases, and 25 bases lay between the germline ends. This CDR3 has 17 residues. Germline-derived CDR1 and CDR2 are KGHDR and SFDVKD.

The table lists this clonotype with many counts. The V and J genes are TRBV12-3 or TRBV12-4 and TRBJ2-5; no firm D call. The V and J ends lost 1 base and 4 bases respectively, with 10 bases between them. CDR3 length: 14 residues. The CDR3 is CASSLGPGVETQYF. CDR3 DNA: TGTGCCAGCAGTTTAGGGCCTGGAGTAGAGACCCAGTACTTC.

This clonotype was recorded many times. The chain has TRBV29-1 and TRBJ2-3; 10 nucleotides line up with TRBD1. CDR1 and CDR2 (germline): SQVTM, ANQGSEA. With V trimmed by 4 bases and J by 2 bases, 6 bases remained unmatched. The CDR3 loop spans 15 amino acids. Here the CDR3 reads CSVGLGTGATDTQYF. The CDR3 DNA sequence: TGCAGCGTTGGCTTGGGGACAGGGGCCACAGATACGCAGTATTTT.

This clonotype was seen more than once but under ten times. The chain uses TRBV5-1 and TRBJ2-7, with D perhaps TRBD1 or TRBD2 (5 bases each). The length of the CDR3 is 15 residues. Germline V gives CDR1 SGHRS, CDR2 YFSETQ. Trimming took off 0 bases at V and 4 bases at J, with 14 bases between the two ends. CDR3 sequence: CASSLGSGRDYEQYF. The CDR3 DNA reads TGCGCCAGCAGCTTGGGCTCGGGACGGGATTACGAGCAGTACTTC.

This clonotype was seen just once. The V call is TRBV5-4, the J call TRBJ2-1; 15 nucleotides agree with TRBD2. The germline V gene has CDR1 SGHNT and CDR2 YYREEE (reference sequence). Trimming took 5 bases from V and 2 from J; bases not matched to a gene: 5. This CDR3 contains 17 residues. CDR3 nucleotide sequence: TGTGCCAGCAGGGAGGGACTAGCGGGGGGCCCCTACAATGAGCAGTTCTTC. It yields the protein CASREGLAGGPYNEQFF.

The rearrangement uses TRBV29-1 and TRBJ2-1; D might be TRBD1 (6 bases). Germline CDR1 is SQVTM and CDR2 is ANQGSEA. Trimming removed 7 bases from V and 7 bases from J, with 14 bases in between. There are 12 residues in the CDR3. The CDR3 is CSAPPQGNEQFF. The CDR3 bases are TGCAGCGCCCCCCCCCAGGGGAATGAGCAGTTCTTC.

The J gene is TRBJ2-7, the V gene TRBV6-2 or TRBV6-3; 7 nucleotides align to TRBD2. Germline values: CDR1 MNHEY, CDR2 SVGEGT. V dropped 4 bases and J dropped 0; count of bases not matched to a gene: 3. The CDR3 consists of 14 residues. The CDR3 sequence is CASSSPGGSYEQYF. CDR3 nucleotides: TGTGCCAGCAGTTCCCCGGGAGGCTCCTACGAGCAGTACTTC.

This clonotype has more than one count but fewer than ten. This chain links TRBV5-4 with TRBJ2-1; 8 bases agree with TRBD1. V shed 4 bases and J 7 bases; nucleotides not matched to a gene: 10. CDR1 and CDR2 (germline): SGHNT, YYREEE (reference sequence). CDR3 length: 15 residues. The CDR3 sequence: CASSNNGQGWNEQFF. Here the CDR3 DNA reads TGTGCCAGCAGCAACAATGGACAGGGATGGAATGAGCAGTTCTTC.

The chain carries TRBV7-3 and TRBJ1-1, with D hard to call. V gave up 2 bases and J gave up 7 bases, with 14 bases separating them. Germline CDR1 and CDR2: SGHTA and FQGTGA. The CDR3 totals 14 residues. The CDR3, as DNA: TGTGCCAGCAGCTTAGTTTCAGGAACCAGTGAAGCTTTCTTT. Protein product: CASSLVSGTSEAFF. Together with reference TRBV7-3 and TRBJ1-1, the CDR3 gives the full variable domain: GAGVSQTPSNKVTEKGKYVELRCDPISGHTALYWYRQSLGQGPEFLIYFQGTGAADDSGLPNDRFFAVRPEGSVSTLKIQRTERGDSAVYLCASSLVSGTSEAFFGQGTRLTVV.

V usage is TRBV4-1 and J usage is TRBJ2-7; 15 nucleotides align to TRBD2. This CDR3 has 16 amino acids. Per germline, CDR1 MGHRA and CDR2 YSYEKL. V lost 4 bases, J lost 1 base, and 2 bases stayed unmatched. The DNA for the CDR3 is TGCGCCAGCAGCCCGGGACTAGCGGGAGGATCCTACGAGCAGTACTTC. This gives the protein CASSPGLAGGSYEQYF.